Listed below are T cell receptor beta chains from one sample, sequenced in a study of OX40 agonist ivuxolimab in advanced cancers. TCRdb's copy holds only in-frame clones and misses some; the assay was immunoSEQ multiplex PCR. Among tens of thousands of clones, roughly nine tenths were seen once, and the ten largest hold 2.2%. The sequencing here drew on CD4+ or CD8+ T cells sorted from blood, taken in a trial of the OX40 agonist ivuxolimab. The receptors originated from an adult with an advanced solid tumor such as melanoma, head and neck, liver or kidney cancer. The CDR3 runs from the conserved cysteine through the conserved F or W. The order of the fields is CDR3 DNA, CDR3 protein, clone size, V gene, D gene, J gene. D genes are given only for firm matches. Expanded clones get a size class; other rows say once, few or many, or leave the size out.

TGTGCCAGCAGTTACTCATCCGGGGGGTCGAGTTACACAGATACGCAGTATTTT	CASSYSSGGSSYTDTQYF	.	TRBV27	TRBD2	TRBJ2-3
TGTGCCAGTAGTACTAACTCAGATACGCAGTATTTT	CASSTNSDTQYF	.	TRBV19	.	TRBJ2-3
TGTGCCAGCAGTACAGGGACCGGGCCCCAGCATTTT	CASSTGTGPQHF	.	TRBV2	.	TRBJ1-5
TGCGCCAGCAGTATTGCGGGGAGGAGAGGCACCGGGGAGCTGTTTTTT	CASSIAGRRGTGELFF	.	TRBV5-1	.	TRBJ2-2
TGTGCCACCAGCAGTCCTGGATTGGGTCAGCCCCAGCATTTT	CATSSPGLGQPQHF	.	TRBV15	.	TRBJ1-5
TGTGCCAGCAGTGGATCTAGCGGGGGGGCCCCAGATACGCAGTATTTT	CASSGSSGGAPDTQYF	.	TRBV6-6	TRBD2	TRBJ2-3
TGCGCCAGCAGCCAAGCTCCGGGCAGCTTGAGCCACGAGCAGTACTTC	CASSQAPGSLSHEQYF	.	TRBV4-1	.	TRBJ2-7
TGTGCCAGCAGCAAGGGCGGTGGTTGGGTAGCGCCTGAGAGCTCCTACAATGAGCAGTTCTTC	CASSKGGGWVAPESSYNEQFF	.	TRBV21-1	.	TRBJ2-1
TGTGCCAGCAGCTATCGGTACACTGAAGCTTTCTTT	CASSYRYTEAFF	few	TRBV11-2	.	TRBJ1-1
TGTGCCAGCAGCCCCCAACTAGCGGATGGGTACAATGAGCAGTTCTTC	CASSPQLADGYNEQFF	.	TRBV5-6	TRBD2	TRBJ2-1